One sample yielded the 15 T cell receptor beta chains listed below, sequenced in a study of blood T cell repertoires in COVID-19. Using immunoSEQ multiplex PCR, the repertoire was profiled, and TCRdb retains in-frame clones only, with some absent. The table records roughly 21,000 clones, 84% of them present only once. Sequencing used peripheral blood. All receptors derive from a man aged 40-55 years with acute or convalescent COVID-19.

This clone was found a few times. This chain links TRBV6-5 with TRBJ1-5; D call uncertain. Trimming took 6 bases from V and 7 from J, leaving 13 bases between them. Per the germline V gene, CDR1 is MNHEY and CDR2 is SVGAGI. The CDR3 consists of 13 residues. The CDR3 sequence is CASRVSGKQPQHF. As DNA, the CDR3 is TGTGCCAGCAGGGTATCGGGAAAGCAGCCCCAGCATTTT.

The sample holds a few counts of this clone. The chain has TRBV7-2 and TRBJ2-2; tentative D call: TRBD2 (6 bases). Looked up from germline, CDR1 is SGHTA and CDR2 is FQGNSA. The CDR3 loop spans 15 amino acids. V was trimmed by 3 bases and J by 4 bases, leaving 12 bases between them. The CDR3 protein is CASSFGGFGTGELFF. Written as DNA, the CDR3 is TGTGCCAGCAGCTTCGGGGGTTTTGGCACCGGGGAGCTGTTTTTT. The whole variable domain, filled in from reference TRBV7-2 and TRBJ2-2, reads GAGVSQSPSNKVTEKGKDVELRCDPISGHTALYWYRQSLGQGLEFLIYFQGNSAPDKSGLPSDRFSAERTGGSVSTLTIQRTQQEDSAVYLCASSFGGFGTGELFFGEGSRLTVL.

The gene calls are TRBV6-2 or TRBV6-3 and TRBJ2-1; no clear D gene. V was clipped by 6 bases and J by 2 bases, with 14 bases between them. In germline, CDR1 is MNHEY, CDR2 SVGEGT. This CDR3 spans 15 amino acids. The CDR3 coding sequence is TGTGCCAGCAGCCGATCGCAGGTCCCCTACAATGAGCAGTTCTTC. Protein sequence: CASSRSQVPYNEQFF.

This sequence joins TRBV7-9 and TRBJ1-3; perhaps TRBD1 as D (6 bases). Trimming removed 7 bases from V and 4 bases from J, with 14 bases in between. CDR1 and CDR2 from the germline V gene are SEHNR and FQNEAQ (reference sequence). CDR3 length: 14 amino acids. CDR3 sequence (DNA): TGTGCCAGCACCGACGGGGGGCAGGGAAACACCATATATTTT. This translates into CASTDGGQGNTIYF.

This clone was seen once. The rearrangement joins TRBV5-6 to TRBJ2-1; the D gene is possibly TRBD1 (6 bases). Germline-derived CDR1 and CDR2 are SGHDT and YYEEEE. The CDR3 runs to 14 residues. V shed 4 bases and J shed 4 bases, with 12 bases lying between them. The DNA for the CDR3 is TGTGCCAGCAGCCTACAAACAGGGTACAATGAGCAGTTCTTC. It encodes CASSLQTGYNEQFF.

This chain joins TRBV5-4 and TRBJ2-3; 7 bases fit TRBD1. Germline V gives CDR1 SGHNT, CDR2 YYREEE (reference sequence). V lost 4 bases and J lost 3; bases outside the gene matches: 8. The CDR3 spans 15 residues. CDR3 sequence (DNA): TGTGCCAGCAGCAGGGGGCCGAGTGAGACAGATACGCAGTATTTT. It encodes CASSRGPSETDTQYF. Full variable domain (rest looked up from reference TRBV5-4 and TRBJ2-3): ETGVTQSPTHLIKTRGQQVTLRCSSQSGHNTVSWYQQALGQGPQFIFQYYREEENGRGNFPPRFSGLQFPNYSSELNVNALELDDSALYLCASSRGPSETDTQYFGPGTRLTVL.

V usage is TRBV3-1 (or the pseudogene TRBV3-2) and J usage is TRBJ2-1; TRBD2 aligns across 14 bases. Unmatched junction bases numbered 7, after V lost 10 bases and J lost 8 bases. The CDR3 is 14 amino acids. CDR1 and CDR2 from the germline V gene are LGHDT and YNNKEL (reference sequence). CDR3: CATSTSGRAYEQFF. As DNA, the CDR3 is TGTGCCACATCGACTAGCGGGAGGGCCTATGAGCAGTTCTTC.

The V gene is TRBV30, the J gene TRBJ1-3; the D is unclear. This CDR3 region has 16 residues. V lost 4 bases to trimming and J lost 0 bases, with 16 bases between them. The germline V gene has CDR1 GTSNPN and CDR2 SVGIG (reference sequence). CDR3 sequence reads: CAWTIRTGSSGNTIYF. DNA for the CDR3: TGTGCCTGGACTATAAGGACGGGAAGCTCTGGAAACACCATATATTTT.

The table lists this clone with a few counts. The chain employs TRBV5-8 and TRBJ2-2; 7 bases are a match to TRBD1. Germline V gene data show CDR1 as SGHTS and CDR2 as YDEGEE. The CDR3 runs to 13 residues. Unmatched junction bases numbered 2, after V lost 4 bases and J lost 5 bases. CDR3 nucleotides: TGTGCCAGCAGCCCGACAGGGACCGGGGAGCTGTTTTTT. Translated, it gives CASSPTGTGELFF.

V is TRBV10-3 and J is TRBJ1-2, with 8 positions matching TRBD1. In germline, CDR1 is ENHRY, CDR2 SYGVKD. This CDR3 comprises 14 residues. The V and J ends lost 9 bases and 5 bases, in that order; junction bases with no gene match: 11. As DNA, the CDR3 is TGTGCCATATCAGTGGGGACAGGAACTTATGGCTACACCTTC. Its protein is CAISVGTGTYGYTF.

This clone was recorded a few times. V and J are TRBV19 and TRBJ1-2, with 8 bases that match TRBD1. With V trimmed by 5 bases and J by 0 bases, 11 bases remained unmatched. Germline values: CDR1 LNHDA, CDR2 SQIVND (reference sequence). The CDR3 length is 17 residues. The DNA for the CDR3 is TGTGCCAGTAGTCCCGCTCGGGACAGGTCAGCTAACTATGGCTACACCTTC. Its protein product is CASSPARDRSANYGYTF.

The chain joins TRBV2 to TRBJ2-7, with D possibly being TRBD1 (6 bases). V was pared by 5 bases and J by 0 bases, with 8 bases between. The V gene's germline CDR1 is SNHLY and CDR2 FYNNEI. This CDR3 is 13 amino acids long. In nucleotides, the CDR3 is TGTGCCAGCAGTCAGGGGTCCTCCTACGAGCAGTACTTC. Its protein is CASSQGSSYEQYF.

This sequence joins TRBV2 and TRBJ1-4, with D perhaps TRBD1 (6 bases). CDR1 and CDR2 from the germline V gene are SNHLY and FYNNEI. This CDR3 is 16 amino acids long. The V end was cut by 3 bases, the J end by 2 bases, with 13 bases between. CDR3 region: CASSDGTGFTNEKLFF. In DNA form, the CDR3 reads TGTGCCAGCAGTGATGGTACAGGGTTTACTAATGAAAAACTGTTTTTT.

This sequence joins TRBV11-3 and TRBJ1-1; no reliable D call. The CDR3 runs 13 residues. V was shortened by 2 bases and J by 7 bases, with 11 bases between the two germline ends. Germline loops: CDR1 SGHNT, CDR2 YENEEA. CDR3 sequence (DNA): TGTGCCAGCAGCTTATCTAGTGCAAGTGAAGCTTTCTTT. It specifies CASSLSSASEAFF.

This clone was picked up one time. V is TRBV6-5 and J is TRBJ1-2, with TRBD1 matching 8 bases. This CDR3 has 15 residues. Losses at the gene ends were 8 bases for V and 8 bases for J; bases not matched to a gene: 16. The germline V gene has CDR1 MNHEY and CDR2 SVGAGI. CDR3 residues: CASSRDVTGDFGYTF. The CDR3 nucleotides read TGTGCCAGCTCTCGCGACGTGACAGGGGATTTCGGCTACACCTTC.